One and the same sample provided the 20 T cell receptor beta chains below, sequenced in a study of Ad26.COV2.S vaccination and SARS-CoV-2 variants. Generated by immunoSEQ multiplex PCR, the TCRdb table keeps only in-frame clones and is missing some. The data contain 300,000 to 350,000 clones, about 82% of them singletons. The treatment here: 15 to 20 received Ad26.COV2.S at low or high dose, single or two shots; about 5 received placebo; per-sample allocation not given. The samples were gathered on day 63 after the first injection of vaccine or placebo. This specimen consisted of peripheral blood, obtained in a trial of Ad26.COV2.S vaccine versus placebo. These receptors were obtained from a person aged 18-60 years who received the Ad26.COV2.S COVID-19 vaccine or a placebo.

The chain has TRBV4-3 and TRBJ1-6; no reliable D call. Between the trimmed V and J ends, which lost 0 bases and 11 bases, there was a span of 11 bases. CDR1 LGHNA and CDR2 YSLEER come from the germline V gene. The CDR3 spans 14 residues. CDR3 DNA: TGCGCCAGCAGCCAAGAGCACCGCGTAACACCCCTCCACTTT. Translation gives CASSQEHRVTPLHF.

The CDR3 DNA reads as TGTGCCAGCAGCTCCTGGGATAAGCAGTTCTTC. Its translation: CASSSWDKQFF. V and J are TRBV7-2 and TRBJ2-1; D is uncertain. CDR1 SGHTA and CDR2 FQGNSA come from the germline V gene. The CDR3 runs 11 residues. Trimming removed 4 bases at V and 11 bases at J, with 9 bases between.

The chain's CDR3 is CASSFGLNTEAFF. The DNA for the CDR3 is TGTGCCAGCAGTTTTGGTCTGAACACTGAAGCTTTCTTT. V gene TRBV6-5 combines with J gene TRBJ1-1; D unclear. The CDR3 contains 13 residues. The V and J ends lost 4 bases and 0 bases respectively, with 6 bases between them. Germline V CDR1 and CDR2: MNHEY, SVGAGI.

The chain joins TRBV5-1 to TRBJ2-6; TRBD1 is a possible D gene (6 bases). This CDR3 region has 18 residues. Germline V lookup: CDR1 SGHRS, CDR2 YFSETQ. Trimming cost V 4 bases and J 0 bases, with 17 bases left between them. The CDR3 nucleotides are TGCGCCAGCAGCGCCCGGGACATGGAGGCCTCTGGGGCCAACGTCCTGACTTTC. It translates to CASSARDMEASGANVLTF.

CDR3 bases: TGTGCCAGCAGCAGAAGTGAGGGTCAGCGGGGCCGGAGTTCATATTCACCCCTCCACTTT. Translated: CASSRSEGQRGRSSYSPLHF. This chain uses TRBV21-1 with TRBJ1-6. TRBV21-1 is reported as a pseudogene. This CDR3 region has 20 residues.

This clone was detected only once. The J gene is TRBJ2-5, the V gene TRBV6-5; D remains unclear. Trimming took 6 bases from V and 5 from J, leaving 16 bases between them. CDR3 length: 14 residues. Germline assignment: CDR1 MNHEY and CDR2 SVGAGI. DNA of the CDR3: TGTGCCAGCAGGCCGAGGTTGGCGCGGGAGACCCAGTACTTC. Its protein product is CASRPRLARETQYF.

The V call is TRBV11-2, the J call TRBJ2-5, with no clear D. From germline, CDR1 is SGHAT and CDR2 FQNNGV. CDR3 length: 11 residues. Trimming took 5 bases from V and 2 from J, leaving 3 bases between them. Here the CDR3 reads CASSSQETQYF. DNA of the CDR3: TGTGCCAGCAGCAGTCAAGAGACCCAGTACTTC.

CDR3 bases: TGTGCCAGCAGGCGGGGTAGGACTGAAGCTTTCTTT. This codes for CASRRGRTEAFF. The chain is built from TRBV6-5 and TRBJ1-1; D is ambiguous. CDR1 is MNHEY and CDR2 is SVGAGI in the germline V gene. Trimming removed 6 bases at V and 5 bases at J, with 10 bases between. This CDR3 is 12 amino acids long.

The chain combines TRBV6-2 or TRBV6-3 with TRBJ2-5, with 8 bases aligning to TRBD1. This CDR3 is built from 15 residues. V shed 2 bases, J shed 5 bases, and the junction held 7 bases outside the gene matches. Germline CDR1 and CDR2: MNHEY and SVGEGT. CDR3 loop: CASSYPTGVVETQYF. The DNA for the CDR3 is TGTGCCAGCAGTTACCCGACAGGGGTGGTTGAGACCCAGTACTTC.

The rearrangement joins TRBV7-2 to TRBJ2-5; D could derive from TRBD1 or TRBD2 (5 bases each). The CDR3 covers 14 residues. The V end lost 5 bases, the J end lost 4 bases, and 14 bases lay between the germline ends. The V gene's germline CDR1 is SGHTA and CDR2 FQGNSA. CDR3 sequence reads: CASSLDSGGETQYF. The CDR3 DNA is TGTGCCAGCAGCCTAGACAGCGGCGGAGAGACCCAGTACTTC.

The CDR3 sequence: CATYPGTASGGPRDEQYF. The CDR3 DNA is TGTGCCACCTACCCCGGGACAGCCTCAGGGGGGCCCCGGGACGAGCAGTACTTC. J is TRBJ2-7 and V is TRBV19; possible D gene TRBD1, 7 bases. The CDR3 runs to 18 residues. V was cut by 10 bases and J by 5 bases, with 33 bases left in between. The germline V gene encodes CDR1 LNHDA and CDR2 SQIVND (reference sequence). The full variable domain, completed using reference TRBV19 and TRBJ2-7, is DGGITQSPKYLFRKEGQNVTLSCEQNLNHDAMYWYRQDPGQGLRLIYYSQIVNDFQKGDIAEGYSVSREKKESFPLTVTSAQKNPTAFYLCATYPGTASGGPRDEQYFGPGTRLTVT.

This chain links TRBV5-6 with TRBJ2-5; 11 bases line up with TRBD2. The V and J ends lost 2 bases and 1 base, in that order; junction bases with no gene match: 1. CDR1 is SGHDT and CDR2 is YYEEEE in the germline V gene. The CDR3 has 15 amino acids. The CDR3 DNA reads as TGTGCCAGCAGCTTCGGACTAGCGGGCCAAGAGACCCAGTACTTC. Translation gives CASSFGLAGQETQYF.

This chain connects TRBV4-2 to TRBJ1-2, with 8 bases aligning to TRBD1. V lost 0 bases, J lost 4 bases, and 7 bases stayed unmatched. Germline V gene lookup returns CDR1 LGHNA and CDR2 YNFKEQ. The CDR3 is made up of 16 amino acids. CDR3 in amino acids: CASSQESGQGSYGYTF. CDR3 sequence (DNA): TGTGCCAGCAGCCAAGAATCCGGACAGGGATCCTATGGCTACACCTTC.

As to this clone: One junction end does not reproduce the germline sequence, and a read error may be involved. The genes are TRBV7-3 and TRBJ1-2, with TRBD1 matching 10 bases. The CDR3 is made up of 12 amino acids. Germline V gene sequence: CDR1 SGHTA, CDR2 FQGTGA. The CDR3 coding sequence is TGTGCCAGCAGCTCAACGACAGGGGGCTTCACCTTC. Translating gives CASSSTTGGFTF.

This sequence joins TRBV24-1 and TRBJ2-1; D might be TRBD1 (6 bases). V lost 12 bases and J 6 bases, leaving 20 bases between the germline ends. The CDR3 has 14 residues. CDR1 is KGHDR and CDR2 is SFDVKD in the germline V gene. The CDR3 loop is CAALQGEKVNEQFF. CDR3 DNA sequence: TGTGCCGCCCTACAGGGAGAAAAGGTCAATGAGCAGTTCTTC.

The chain carries TRBV27 and TRBJ2-5, with TRBD2 matching 8 bases. The CDR3 is 15 residues long. Germline V CDR1 and CDR2: MNHEY, SMNVEV (reference sequence). V was clipped by 6 bases and J by 1 base; unmatched bases: 7. DNA of the CDR3: TGTGCCAGCAGCACCGGGGGGGGCCGCCAAGAGACCCAGTACTTC. This translates into CASSTGGGRQETQYF.

This chain links TRBV3-1 (or the pseudogene TRBV3-2) with TRBJ1-4; possible D gene TRBD1, 5 bases. From germline, CDR1 is LGHDT and CDR2 YNNKEL (reference sequence). V was pared by 8 bases and J by 8 bases, with 12 bases between. The CDR3 has 12 residues. CDR3 loop: CASGTPVEKLFF. The CDR3 DNA reads TGTGCCAGCGGGACCCCCGTCGAAAAACTGTTTTTT.

CDR3: CASSQAGTGNTGELFF. The DNA for the CDR3 is TGCGCCAGCAGCCAAGCCGGGACAGGTAACACCGGGGAGCTGTTTTTT. This chain uses TRBV4-3 with TRBJ2-2; 8 bases align to TRBD1. Germline CDR1 is LGHNA and CDR2 is YSLEER. Losses at the gene ends were 1 base for V and 2 bases for J; bases not matched to a gene: 3. This CDR3 comprises 16 residues.

V gene TRBV7-3 combines with J gene TRBJ2-5; 11 positions agree with TRBD1. The germline gives CDR1 SGHTA, CDR2 FQGTGA. The CDR3 is 15 amino acids. V trimming: 4 bases; J trimming: 4 bases; junction bases outside the gene matches: 5. This CDR3 reads CASSSGQGGTETQYF. The CDR3 DNA reads TGTGCCAGCAGCTCGGGACAGGGGGGTACAGAGACCCAGTACTTC.

The J gene is TRBJ2-7, the V gene TRBV7-9; tentatively, D is TRBD1 (5 bases). From germline, CDR1 is SEHNR and CDR2 FQNEAQ (reference sequence). Trimming stripped 5 bases from V and 7 bases from J, with 18 bases between. The CDR3 is made up of 14 amino acids. CDR3 sequence: CASSPGWGPGEQYF. The DNA of the CDR3 is TGTGCCAGCAGCCCAGGGTGGGGTCCAGGGGAGCAGTACTTC.